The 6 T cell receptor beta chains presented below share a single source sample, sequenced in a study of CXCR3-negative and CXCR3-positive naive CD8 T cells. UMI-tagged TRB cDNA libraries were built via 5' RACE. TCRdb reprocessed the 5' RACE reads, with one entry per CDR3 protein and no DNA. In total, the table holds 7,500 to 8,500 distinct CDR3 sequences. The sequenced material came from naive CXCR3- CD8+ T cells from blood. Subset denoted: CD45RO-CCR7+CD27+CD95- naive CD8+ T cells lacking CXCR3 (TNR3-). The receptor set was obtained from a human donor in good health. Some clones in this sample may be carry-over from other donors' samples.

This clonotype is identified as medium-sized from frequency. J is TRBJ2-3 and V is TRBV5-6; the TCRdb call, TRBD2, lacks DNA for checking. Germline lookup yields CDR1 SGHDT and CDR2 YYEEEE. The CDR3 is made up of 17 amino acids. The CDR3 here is CASSTGYRLAATDTQYF.

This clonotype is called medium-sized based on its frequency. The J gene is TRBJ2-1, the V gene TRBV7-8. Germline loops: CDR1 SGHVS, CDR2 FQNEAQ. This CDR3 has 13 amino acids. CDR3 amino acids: CASSLLGYNEQFF.

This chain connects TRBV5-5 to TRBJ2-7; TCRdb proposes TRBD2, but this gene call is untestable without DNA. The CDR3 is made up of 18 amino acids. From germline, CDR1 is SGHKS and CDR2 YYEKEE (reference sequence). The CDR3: CASSLEQGTGLAAYEQYF. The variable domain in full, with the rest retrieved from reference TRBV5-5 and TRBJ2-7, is DAGVTQSPTHLIKTRGQQVTLRCSPISGHKSVSWYQQVLGQGPQFIFQYYEKEERGRGNFPDRFSARQFPNYSSELNVNALLLGDSALYLCASSLEQGTGLAAYEQYFGPGTRLTVT.

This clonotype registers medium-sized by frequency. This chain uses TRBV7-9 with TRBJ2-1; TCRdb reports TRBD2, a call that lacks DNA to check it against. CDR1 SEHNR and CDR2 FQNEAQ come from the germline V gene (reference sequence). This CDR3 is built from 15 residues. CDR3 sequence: CASTLPGTSDNEQFF. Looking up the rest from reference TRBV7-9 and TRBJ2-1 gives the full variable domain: DTGVSQNPRHKITKRGQNVTFRCDPISEHNRLYWYRQTLGQGPEFLTYFQNEAQLEKSRLLSDRFSAERPKGSFSTLEIQRTEQGDSAMYLCASTLPGTSDNEQFFGPGTRLTVL.

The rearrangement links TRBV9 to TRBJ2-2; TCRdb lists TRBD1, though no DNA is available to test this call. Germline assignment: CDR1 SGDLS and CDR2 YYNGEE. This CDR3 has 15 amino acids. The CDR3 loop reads CASSSRTGGPGELFF.

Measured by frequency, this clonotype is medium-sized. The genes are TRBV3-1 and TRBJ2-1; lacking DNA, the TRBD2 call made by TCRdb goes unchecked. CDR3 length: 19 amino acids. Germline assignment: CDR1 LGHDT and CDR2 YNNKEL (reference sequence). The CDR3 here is CASSQRVLARASGYNEQFF.